Listed below are T cell receptor beta chains from one sample, sequenced in a study of technical replicates of blood from several donors. Some clones are missing from TCRdb's copy, which holds only in-frame ones; the method was immunoSEQ multiplex PCR. Here the sample spans roughly 76,000 clones, around 94% being singletons. The specimen was T cells isolated from PBMCs. The origin of the receptors is a human donor in good health. CDR3s include the opening cysteine and the closing phenylalanine or tryptophan. Fields, in order: D gene, V gene, clone size, J gene, CDR3 DNA, CDR3 protein. A D gene is named only where the DNA matches it firmly. For some rows the clone size is stated as once, few or many, or as a class when expanded; others skip it.

d_gene: TRBD1; v_gene: TRBV28; abundance: -; j_gene: TRBJ1-2; CDR3nt: TGTGCCGCAGGGGGTAGCAATTATGGCTACACCTTC; CDR3aa: CAAGGSNYGYTF
d_gene: TRBD1; v_gene: TRBV28; abundance: -; j_gene: TRBJ2-7; CDR3nt: TGTGCCAGCAGTTCCCCGGACAGGGGGCTTTCCTACGAGCAGTACTTC; CDR3aa: CASSSPDRGLSYEQYF
d_gene: -; v_gene: TRBV2; abundance: once; j_gene: TRBJ1-2; CDR3nt: TGTGCCAGCAGTCTCCAGGGGTATGGCTACACCTTC; CDR3aa: CASSLQGYGYTF
d_gene: TRBD2; v_gene: TRBV7-2; abundance: -; j_gene: TRBJ2-1; CDR3nt: TGTGCCAGCAGCTCTTTAGCGGGGCCCTACAATGAGCAGTTCTTC; CDR3aa: CASSSLAGPYNEQFF
d_gene: TRBD2; v_gene: TRBV30; abundance: -; j_gene: TRBJ2-3; CDR3nt: TGTGCCTGGAGTGTAGTGTCTAGCGGGAGGCCAGATACGCAGTATTTT; CDR3aa: CAWSVVSSGRPDTQYF
d_gene: TRBD2; v_gene: TRBV7-6; abundance: -; j_gene: TRBJ2-1; CDR3nt: TGTGCCAGCAGCTTCGTAGCGGGGGGTTACAATGAGCAGTTCTTC; CDR3aa: CASSFVAGGYNEQFF
d_gene: -; v_gene: TRBV30; abundance: -; j_gene: TRBJ2-1; CDR3nt: TGTGCCCGGGGGGGACAGCCGTTCAATGAGCAGTTCTTC; CDR3aa: CARGGQPFNEQFF
d_gene: -; v_gene: TRBV27; abundance: -; j_gene: TRBJ1-2; CDR3nt: TGTGCCAGCAGTTTAGGAGGGGCCCCCTATGGCTACACCTTC; CDR3aa: CASSLGGAPYGYTF
d_gene: -; v_gene: TRBV27; abundance: -; j_gene: TRBJ2-3; CDR3nt: TGTGCCAGCCGAGACTACAAGGTAGATACGCAGTATTTT; CDR3aa: CASRDYKVDTQYF
d_gene: TRBD2; v_gene: TRBV29-1; abundance: -; j_gene: TRBJ2-7; CDR3nt: TGCAGTCCCCCCCGGGAGCGACTAGCGGGAGTATGCTACGAGCAGTACTTC; CDR3aa: CSPPRERLAGVCYEQYF
d_gene: TRBD2; v_gene: TRBV7-2; abundance: -; j_gene: TRBJ2-1; CDR3nt: TGTGCCAGCAGCTTCCCCCTAGCGGGTCCCTCCTACAATGAGCAGTTCTTC; CDR3aa: CASSFPLAGPSYNEQFF
d_gene: TRBD2; v_gene: TRBV27; abundance: -; j_gene: TRBJ2-1; CDR3nt: TGTGCCAGCAGTAGCGGGATGTACAATGAGCAGTTCTTC; CDR3aa: CASSSGMYNEQFF
d_gene: -; v_gene: TRBV9; abundance: -; j_gene: TRBJ1-1; CDR3nt: TGTGCCAGCAGCCTCAAGGAGGGGAAGAACACTGAAGCTTTCTTT; CDR3aa: CASSLKEGKNTEAFF
d_gene: -; v_gene: TRBV2; abundance: -; j_gene: TRBJ1-2; CDR3nt: TGTGCCAGCAGTGCCCACCCGACAGTTAACTATGGCTACACCTTC; CDR3aa: CASSAHPTVNYGYTF
d_gene: TRBD2; v_gene: TRBV7-8; abundance: once; j_gene: TRBJ2-5; CDR3nt: TGTGCCAGCAGCGACCCGATAGAGGAGCGGGAGATTCCGGAGACCCAGTACTTC; CDR3aa: CASSDPIEEREIPETQYF
d_gene: -; v_gene: TRBV5-4; abundance: -; j_gene: TRBJ1-1; CDR3nt: TGTGCCAGCAGCTTGGAAAGGGGCGAAGCTTTCTTT; CDR3aa: CASSLERGEAFF
d_gene: TRBD1; v_gene: TRBV5-1; abundance: -; j_gene: TRBJ2-1; CDR3nt: TGCGCCAGCAGCCAAATGGGACAGGGGCCCTACAATGAGCAGTTCTTC; CDR3aa: CASSQMGQGPYNEQFF
d_gene: -; v_gene: TRBV4-2; abundance: once; j_gene: TRBJ1-5; CDR3nt: TGTGCCAGCAGCCAAGAGTATCAGATTAGCAATCAGCCCCAGCATTTT; CDR3aa: CASSQEYQISNQPQHF
d_gene: -; v_gene: TRBV27; abundance: -; j_gene: TRBJ1-4; CDR3nt: TGTGCCAGCAGTTTATCCGAGTTAAGTGAAAAACTGTTTTTT; CDR3aa: CASSLSELSEKLFF
d_gene: -; v_gene: TRBV6-1; abundance: -; j_gene: TRBJ1-2; CDR3nt: TGTGCCAGCAGTGACGGCTTCGGGGGCTACACCTTC; CDR3aa: CASSDGFGGYTF
d_gene: -; v_gene: TRBV9; abundance: -; j_gene: TRBJ1-2; CDR3nt: TGTGCCAGCAGCGTAGCAGGGGAGATCTATGGCTACACCTTC; CDR3aa: CASSVAGEIYGYTF
d_gene: TRBD2; v_gene: TRBV28; abundance: -; j_gene: TRBJ2-7; CDR3nt: TGTGCCAGCAGTACCGGGACTAGCGGGAGGGCCTACGAGCAGTACTTC; CDR3aa: CASSTGTSGRAYEQYF
d_gene: -; v_gene: TRBV9; abundance: once; j_gene: TRBJ1-1; CDR3nt: TGTGCCAGCAGCGTATCGGGGGGCACTGAAGCTTTCTTT; CDR3aa: CASSVSGGTEAFF
d_gene: TRBD2; v_gene: TRBV29-1; abundance: -; j_gene: TRBJ2-7; CDR3nt: TGCAGCGTTTCTAGCGGGAGCCCCCACGAGCAGTACTTC; CDR3aa: CSVSSGSPHEQYF
d_gene: -; v_gene: TRBV28; abundance: -; j_gene: TRBJ2-3; CDR3nt: TGTGCCAGCAGCTCCGTTGATACGCAGTATTTT; CDR3aa: CASSSVDTQYF
d_gene: TRBD1; v_gene: TRBV6-1; abundance: -; j_gene: TRBJ2-6; CDR3nt: TGTGCCAGCAGTGAACAGGGGGCTCCTGGGGCCAACGTCCTGACTTTC; CDR3aa: CASSEQGAPGANVLTF
d_gene: TRBD1; v_gene: TRBV27; abundance: -; j_gene: TRBJ2-7; CDR3nt: TGTGCCAGCAGTTGGACAGGGAAATTTAACGAGCAGTACTTC; CDR3aa: CASSWTGKFNEQYF
d_gene: TRBD1; v_gene: TRBV18; abundance: -; j_gene: TRBJ1-1; CDR3nt: TGTGCCAGCTCTCGCAAGCAAGGGGGCGCAAAGAACACTGAAGCTTTCTTT; CDR3aa: CASSRKQGGAKNTEAFF
d_gene: TRBD1; v_gene: TRBV28; abundance: -; j_gene: TRBJ2-7; CDR3nt: TGTGCCAGCAGTCTCCCCGGGACAGGGCGGGAGCAGTACTTC; CDR3aa: CASSLPGTGREQYF
d_gene: -; v_gene: TRBV30; abundance: -; j_gene: TRBJ2-1; CDR3nt: TGTGCCTGGAGTGTAGGACTGAACGACAATGAGCAGTTCTTC; CDR3aa: CAWSVGLNDNEQFF
d_gene: -; v_gene: TRBV9; abundance: -; j_gene: TRBJ2-2; CDR3nt: TGTGCCAGCAGCGTAGAACCAGGGATTGGGAACACCGGGGAGCTGTTTTTT; CDR3aa: CASSVEPGIGNTGELFF
d_gene: -; v_gene: TRBV5-1; abundance: -; j_gene: TRBJ1-3; CDR3nt: TGCGCCAGCACGGAGACAGGTGTTAGCTCTGGAAACACCATATATTTT; CDR3aa: CASTETGVSSGNTIYF
d_gene: -; v_gene: TRBV2; abundance: -; j_gene: TRBJ1-5; CDR3nt: TGTGCCAGCAGTGAGTTTATAGGGCGGGATAGCAATCAGCCCCAGCATTTT; CDR3aa: CASSEFIGRDSNQPQHF
d_gene: -; v_gene: TRBV9; abundance: -; j_gene: TRBJ2-3; CDR3nt: TGTGCCAGCAGCGCCGGGACTGGAGCAGATACGCAGTATTTT; CDR3aa: CASSAGTGADTQYF
d_gene: TRBD2; v_gene: TRBV10-2; abundance: -; j_gene: TRBJ2-7; CDR3nt: TGCGCCAGCAGACCGGGACTAGCGGCCTACGAGCAGTACTTC; CDR3aa: CASRPGLAAYEQYF
d_gene: TRBD2; v_gene: TRBV9; abundance: -; j_gene: TRBJ2-3; CDR3nt: TGTGCCAGCAGCCAGGACGGGAGGGCCGTAGATACGCAGTATTTT; CDR3aa: CASSQDGRAVDTQYF
d_gene: TRBD1; v_gene: TRBV7-2; abundance: -; j_gene: TRBJ1-2; CDR3nt: TGTGCCAGCTGGGGACAGCCATATGGCTACACCTTC; CDR3aa: CASWGQPYGYTF
d_gene: -; v_gene: TRBV5-1; abundance: once; j_gene: TRBJ2-7; CDR3nt: TGCGCCAGCAGCCGGTCCCCCGACAGGTCCTACGAGCAGTACTTC; CDR3aa: CASSRSPDRSYEQYF
d_gene: TRBD1; v_gene: TRBV15; abundance: -; j_gene: TRBJ2-7; CDR3nt: TGTGCCACCAGCAAACGACAGGGGTCCTACGAGCAGTACTTC; CDR3aa: CATSKRQGSYEQYF